Presented here are 15 T cell receptor beta chains from one specimen sequenced in a study of cytomegalovirus exposure and HLA in healthy donors. A multiplex PCR was run with 60 Vbeta primers and 13 Jbeta primers. Only in-frame clones appear in the TCRdb table, and some are missing; sequencing was by immunoSEQ multiplex PCR. Among roughly 150,000 clones, roughly four fifths were seen once, and the ten largest hold about 3.4%. The sequenced sample was PBMCs. The receptor set was obtained from a male donor in good health and CMV-seronegative.

The rearrangement joins TRBV4-3 to TRBJ2-7; tentative D call: TRBD2 (6 bases). The germline gives CDR1 LGHNA, CDR2 YSLEER. Trimming stripped 4 bases from V and 1 base from J, with 14 bases between. CDR3 length: 15 amino acids. This CDR3 reads CASSPRTILSYEQYF. For the CDR3, the DNA is TGCGCCAGCAGCCCCCGGACTATCTTATCCTACGAGCAGTACTTC.

The chain employs TRBV7-8 and TRBJ2-7, with 7 bases identical to TRBD2. CDR3 length: 17 amino acids. Trimming removed 2 bases from V and 7 bases from J; junction bases left unmatched: 17. Germline V gene data show CDR1 as SGHVS and CDR2 as FQNEAQ. The CDR3 protein is CASSLLAFGRTSGEQYF. The CDR3 bases are TGTGCCAGCAGCTTATTAGCCTTCGGGAGGACTTCTGGGGAGCAGTACTTC.

This clone was counted once. The J gene is TRBJ1-1, the V gene TRBV27; D perhaps matches TRBD1 (5 bases). Germline-derived CDR1 and CDR2 are MNHEY and SMNVEV (reference sequence). The CDR3 consists of 14 residues. Trimming stripped 6 bases from V and 5 bases from J, with 16 bases between. This CDR3 is CASSSGRAGTEAFF. In DNA form, the CDR3 reads TGTGCCAGCAGCTCGGGCAGGGCGGGGACTGAAGCTTTCTTT.

This clone occurred a few times. The chain combines TRBV5-1 with TRBJ2-3; D is unresolved. Germline V gives CDR1 SGHRS, CDR2 YFSETQ. CDR3 length: 16 amino acids. V lost 4 bases to trimming and J lost 3 bases, with 18 bases between them. DNA of the CDR3: TGCGCCAGCAGCCGCTACCTAGAGCACGGGACAGATACGCAGTATTTT. Residues: CASSRYLEHGTDTQYF. The full variable domain, its missing parts supplied by reference TRBV5-1 and TRBJ2-3, is KAGVTQTPRYLIKTRGQQVTLSCSPISGHRSVSWYQQTPGQGLQFLFEYFSETQRNKGNFPGRFSGRQFSNSRSEMNVSTLELGDSALYLCASSRYLEHGTDTQYFGPGTRLTVL.

The rearrangement uses TRBV6-1 and TRBJ1-1; TRBD1 agrees at 7 bases. Looked up from germline, CDR1 is MNHNS and CDR2 is SASEGT. This CDR3 is 15 amino acids long. V trimming: 5 bases; J trimming: 1 base; junction bases outside the gene matches: 7. CDR3 in amino acids: CASSTTGTANTEAFF. The CDR3, as DNA: TGTGCCAGCAGTACGACCGGGACAGCGAACACTGAAGCTTTCTTT.

The chain carries TRBV9 and TRBJ2-5; TRBD1 is a possible D gene (6 bases). Germline V CDR1 and CDR2: SGDLS, YYNGEE. The V end was cut by 1 base, the J end by 4 bases, with 14 bases between. The CDR3 loop spans 15 amino acids. DNA for the CDR3: TGTGCCAGCAGCGTATCAGGCAGCAGGGGAGAGACCCAGTACTTC. Translation: CASSVSGSRGETQYF.

This chain links TRBV7-2 with TRBJ2-7; the match to TRBD1 covers 7 bases. The germline CDR1 and CDR2 sequences are SGHTA and FQGNSA. The CDR3 has 18 residues. V lost 2 bases to trimming and J lost 3 bases; unmatched junction nucleotides: 16. The CDR3 nucleotides are TGTGCCAGCAGCTTAACAGATCGCAGGGGGTTCTGGAGCTACGAGCAGTACTTC. As protein: CASSLTDRRGFWSYEQYF.

The chain recombines TRBV7-2 with TRBJ2-1; 7 nucleotides match TRBD1. Looked up from germline, CDR1 is SGHTA and CDR2 is FQGNSA. Germline trimming cut 5 bases from V and 6 bases from J; bases unmatched to any gene: 1. CDR3 length: 12 residues. In DNA form, the CDR3 reads TGTGCCAGCAGCAGACAGGGCAATGAGCAGTTCTTC. It is translated as CASSRQGNEQFF.

This chain uses TRBV6-1 with TRBJ2-3, with TRBD1 matching 7 bases. CDR1 is MNHNS and CDR2 is SASEGT in the germline V gene. V trimming: 6 bases; J trimming: 2 bases; junction bases outside the gene matches: 5. CDR3 length: 14 amino acids. CDR3 sequence: CASRWTGYTDTQYF. CDR3 nucleotides: TGTGCCAGCAGATGGACAGGCTACACAGATACGCAGTATTTT.

The chain combines TRBV6-5 with TRBJ1-1; D uncertain. Trimming left V 6 bases short and J 1 base short, with 12 bases between. Germline V lookup: CDR1 MNHEY, CDR2 SVGAGI. The CDR3 totals 14 residues. CDR3 sequence reads: CASSDKSKNTEAFF. For the CDR3, the DNA is TGTGCCAGCAGCGACAAGTCAAAGAACACTGAAGCTTTCTTT.

The V call is TRBV6-5, the J call TRBJ1-2; TRBD1 might be the D (5 bases). V lost 6 bases to trimming and J lost 5 bases, with 19 bases between them. This CDR3 comprises 15 residues. Per germline, CDR1 MNHEY and CDR2 SVGAGI. CDR3 coding DNA: TGTGCCAGCAGCCACTCCGACAGCCTTAAGTATGGCTACACCTTC. It translates to CASSHSDSLKYGYTF.

The chain couples TRBV2 to TRBJ2-3, with TRBD2 matching over 9 bases. In germline, CDR1 is SNHLY, CDR2 FYNNEI. The trim removed 1 base at V and 0 bases at J, leaving 5 bases unmatched. The CDR3 covers 17 residues. CDR3 nucleotide sequence: TGTGCCAGCAGTGAAGACCTGACTAGCGGAAGCACAGATACGCAGTATTTT. Translated: CASSEDLTSGSTDTQYF.

V and J are TRBV28 and TRBJ2-1; TRBD2 is a possible D gene (5 bases). The CDR3 loop spans 14 amino acids. V was shortened by 3 bases and J by 7 bases, with 13 bases between the two germline ends. Germline V gene sequence: CDR1 MDHEN, CDR2 SYDVKM. The DNA for the CDR3 is TGTGCCAGCAGTTTCGTGGGAGCCGGGAATGAGCAGTTCTTC. It yields the protein CASSFVGAGNEQFF.

The rearrangement uses TRBV5-1 and TRBJ1-2, with D possibly being TRBD1 (5 bases). V lost 4 bases, J lost 2 bases, and 9 bases lay in between. The germline V gene has CDR1 SGHRS and CDR2 YFSETQ. The CDR3 is made up of 13 amino acids. The CDR3 sequence: CASSQTVNYGYTF. CDR3 coding DNA: TGCGCCAGCAGCCAGACAGTAAACTATGGCTACACCTTC. The full variable domain, its missing parts supplied by reference TRBV5-1 and TRBJ1-2, is KAGVTQTPRYLIKTRGQQVTLSCSPISGHRSVSWYQQTPGQGLQFLFEYFSETQRNKGNFPGRFSGRQFSNSRSEMNVSTLELGDSALYLCASSQTVNYGYTFGSGTRLTVV.

The chain joins TRBV12-2 to TRBJ2-7; the table gives TRBD2 as D, unverified against the DNA. TRBV12-2 is annotated as a pseudogene. The CDR3 runs to 17 residues. The CDR3 loop is CASRLPVCQSPTGEQYF. The CDR3 coding sequence is TGTGCAAGTCGCTTACCTGTTTGTCAATCCCCTACCGGCGAGCAGTACTTC.